These 2 T cell receptor beta chains were all obtained from the same sample, sequenced in a study of blood T cells in healthy people across ages. For the second PCR, which ran for about 6 to 11 cycles, a sample-barcoded 5' primer and a J-beta primer mix were used. MiXCR, applied by TCRdb to the 5' RACE reads, yields one record per CDR3 protein. The sample yields about 730,000 distinct CDR3 sequences, 40% to 45% seen once. Source material: blood. Every receptor here comes from a woman aged 55 to 70 in good health.

Notes on this clonotype: The junction does not match germline at one end; this may be a read error. The chain joins TRBV4-3 to TRBJ2-3; TRBD2 is a possible D gene (6 bases). There are 16 residues in the CDR3. CDR1 and CDR2 from the germline V gene are LGHNA and YSLEER. CDR3 sequence (DNA): TGCGCCAGCAGCCAAGGTCAGGCCACTAGCACAGATGCGCAGTATTTT. This gives the protein CASSQGQATSTDAQYF.

J is TRBJ2-3 and V is TRBV7-3; possibly TRBD2 for D (5 bases). The CDR3 consists of 15 residues. Germline CDR1 reads SGHTA; CDR2 reads FQGTGA. The V end lost 3 bases, the J end lost 2 bases, and 12 bases lay between the germline ends. This chain's CDR3 is CASSFTSGTTDTQYF. The CDR3 DNA reads as TGTGCCAGCAGCTTCACAAGCGGAACCACAGATACGCAGTATTTT.